This TCR beta chain appears in the sequencing data of a study of T cells in Graves' hyperthyroidism and ophthalmopathy. Germline CDR1 and CDR2: MGHRA and YSYEKL. CDR3 length equals 14 residues. J gave up 5 bases and V 4 bases, and 8 bases lay outside the gene matches. Template material for amplifying TCR beta CDR3 regions consisted of RNA transcripts. A set of HTBI primers served as the primers for a first-round RT-PCR of the TCR CDR3. TCRdb re-called the multiplex PCR reads through MiXCR, storing one row per CDR3 protein. The sample lists a few hundred thousand distinct CDR3 sequences, about 14% occurring once.

V gene TRBV4-1 combines with J gene TRBJ2-7; 7 bases fit TRBD2. The TCR sequence derives from a woman in her 30s with Graves' ophthalmopathy. The specimen sequenced was blood. The CDR3 spells CASSLNWGGNEQYF. The DNA for the CDR3 is TGCGCCAGCAGCCTAAACTGGGGGGGGAACGAGCAGTACTTC.